A selection of T cell receptor beta chains follows, all from one sample in a study of regulatory dendritic cells for organ transplantation. The repertoire was sequenced with immunoSEQ multiplex PCR; TCRdb's copy has only in-frame clones and lacks some. The sample includes about 28,000 clones, roughly 84% seen only once; the top ten take roughly 0.4%. Sequenced: naive CD8+ T cells from blood. All receptors come from a human donor in good health. Both conserved end residues are part of each CDR3. The order of the fields is D gene, V gene, clone size, J gene, CDR3 protein, CDR3 DNA. A D gene is named only where the DNA matches it firmly. The size field is filled for only some rows; it gives once, few, many or a size class.

D gene: TRBD1
V gene: TRBV5-4
clone size: -
J gene: TRBJ2-7
CDR3 protein: CASSQDRVLYEQYF
CDR3 DNA: TGTGCCAGCAGCCAGGACAGGGTCCTCTACGAGCAGTACTTC

D gene: TRBD1
V gene: TRBV19
clone size: -
J gene: TRBJ1-1
CDR3 protein: CASSIRQGPRPFEAFF
CDR3 DNA: TGTGCCAGTAGTATCCGACAGGGGCCCCGGCCGTTTGAAGCTTTCTTT

D gene: -
V gene: TRBV6-1
clone size: -
J gene: TRBJ2-7
CDR3 protein: CASSEVADPYEQYF
CDR3 DNA: TGTGCCAGCAGTGAAGTAGCGGACCCCTACGAGCAGTACTTC

D gene: -
V gene: TRBV4-2
clone size: once
J gene: TRBJ1-5
CDR3 protein: CASSQDLPYSNQPQHF
CDR3 DNA: TGTGCCAGCAGCCAAGATCTTCCGTATAGCAATCAGCCCCAGCATTTT

D gene: -
V gene: TRBV6-5
clone size: -
J gene: TRBJ2-1
CDR3 protein: CASSYFEQGYEQFF
CDR3 DNA: TGTGCCAGCAGTTATTTCGAACAGGGTTATGAGCAGTTCTTC

D gene: TRBD1
V gene: TRBV6-5
clone size: -
J gene: TRBJ1-6
CDR3 protein: CASNEGQNNSPLHF
CDR3 DNA: TGTGCCAGCAACGAGGGACAGAATAATTCACCCCTCCACTTT

D gene: TRBD1
V gene: TRBV4-1
clone size: -
J gene: TRBJ1-6
CDR3 protein: CASSQTKDRASPLHF
CDR3 DNA: TGCGCCAGCAGCCAGACGAAGGACAGGGCTTCACCCCTCCACTTT

D gene: -
V gene: TRBV7-9
clone size: few
J gene: TRBJ2-7
CDR3 protein: CASRGTSSYEQYF
CDR3 DNA: TGTGCCAGCCGTGGGACAAGCTCCTACGAGCAGTACTTC

D gene: TRBD2
V gene: TRBV5-6
clone size: -
J gene: TRBJ2-3
CDR3 protein: CASSLERRGGPDTQYF
CDR3 DNA: TGTGCCAGCAGCTTGGAAAGGCGGGGGGGCCCAGATACGCAGTATTTT

D gene: -
V gene: TRBV6-5
clone size: -
J gene: TRBJ2-5
CDR3 protein: CAAQGTSQETQYF
CDR3 DNA: TGTGCCGCACAGGGAACCTCACAAGAGACCCAGTACTTC

D gene: -
V gene: TRBV11-1
clone size: -
J gene: TRBJ2-7
CDR3 protein: CASSLEKTRYYEQYF
CDR3 DNA: TGTGCCAGCAGCTTAGAGAAAACACGATACTACGAGCAGTACTTC

D gene: -
V gene: TRBV7-3
clone size: -
J gene: TRBJ2-1
CDR3 protein: CASSLTQGGLYNEQFF
CDR3 DNA: TGTGCCAGCAGCTTAACGCAGGGGGGCTTATACAATGAGCAGTTCTTC

D gene: TRBD1
V gene: TRBV5-5
clone size: -
J gene: TRBJ1-5
CDR3 protein: CASSFTTGGNQPQHF
CDR3 DNA: TGTGCCAGCAGCTTTACAACAGGGGGCAATCAGCCCCAGCATTTT

D gene: -
V gene: TRBV6-5
clone size: once
J gene: TRBJ2-7
CDR3 protein: CASSYSRSREQYF
CDR3 DNA: TGTGCCAGCAGTTACTCGAGAAGCCGCGAGCAGTACTTC

D gene: -
V gene: TRBV7-9
clone size: -
J gene: TRBJ2-2
CDR3 protein: CASSLSGMGGELFF
CDR3 DNA: TGTGCCAGCAGCTTATCGGGGATGGGCGGGGAGCTGTTTTTT

D gene: -
V gene: TRBV27
clone size: few
J gene: TRBJ1-1
CDR3 protein: CASSSGSLEAFF
CDR3 DNA: TGTGCCAGCAGTTCTGGCTCTCTTGAAGCTTTCTTT

D gene: TRBD1
V gene: TRBV5-6
clone size: -
J gene: TRBJ1-5
CDR3 protein: CASSPSFRQGNSNQPQHF
CDR3 DNA: TGTGCCAGCAGCCCTTCTTTTCGACAGGGGAATAGCAATCAGCCCCAGCATTTT

D gene: TRBD1
V gene: TRBV6-1
clone size: few
J gene: TRBJ2-1
CDR3 protein: CASSLRTGPTFF
CDR3 DNA: TGTGCCAGCAGTCTTCGGACAGGGCCTACGTTCTTC

D gene: TRBD1
V gene: TRBV30
clone size: -
J gene: TRBJ2-7
CDR3 protein: CAWSVWDRDSYEQYF
CDR3 DNA: TGTGCCTGGAGTGTATGGGACAGGGATTCCTACGAGCAGTACTTC

D gene: TRBD1
V gene: TRBV5-1
clone size: -
J gene: TRBJ2-1
CDR3 protein: CASSLDRNEQFF
CDR3 DNA: TGCGCCAGCAGCCTGGACAGGAATGAGCAGTTCTTC

D gene: -
V gene: TRBV14
clone size: -
J gene: TRBJ1-2
CDR3 protein: CASSLDFLLGYTF
CDR3 DNA: TGTGCCAGCAGCCTGGACTTCCTCCTGGGCTACACCTTC

D gene: -
V gene: TRBV6-5
clone size: -
J gene: TRBJ1-1
CDR3 protein: CASSYKGVVEAFF
CDR3 DNA: TGTGCCAGCAGTTACAAAGGGGTGGTTGAAGCTTTCTTT

D gene: TRBD1
V gene: TRBV6-5
clone size: -
J gene: TRBJ1-3
CDR3 protein: CASSYKQGASGNTIYF
CDR3 DNA: TGTGCCAGCAGTTACAAGCAGGGGGCTAGTGGAAACACCATATATTTT

D gene: -
V gene: TRBV29-1
clone size: -
J gene: TRBJ1-3
CDR3 protein: CSVISGNTIYF
CDR3 DNA: TGCAGCGTCATCTCTGGAAACACCATATATTTT

D gene: -
V gene: TRBV12-5
clone size: few
J gene: TRBJ1-2
CDR3 protein: CASGLESGRADYGYTF
CDR3 DNA: TGTGCTAGTGGTTTGGAGTCGGGAAGGGCGGACTATGGCTACACCTTC

D gene: -
V gene: TRBV10-3
clone size: -
J gene: TRBJ1-3
CDR3 protein: CAISERTVRGNTIYF
CDR3 DNA: TGTGCCATCAGTGAACGTACAGTCCGTGGAAACACCATATATTTT

D gene: -
V gene: TRBV19
clone size: -
J gene: TRBJ1-5
CDR3 protein: CASSLDTPGNQPQHF
CDR3 DNA: TGTGCCAGTAGTCTCGATACCCCGGGCAATCAGCCCCAGCATTTT

D gene: -
V gene: TRBV7-9
clone size: -
J gene: TRBJ2-1
CDR3 protein: CASSPRTFPNEQFF
CDR3 DNA: TGTGCCAGCAGCCCGCGGACTTTCCCCAATGAGCAGTTCTTC

D gene: -
V gene: TRBV11-2
clone size: once
J gene: TRBJ2-1
CDR3 protein: CASSLPLGLVEQFF
CDR3 DNA: TGTGCCAGCAGCTTACCGTTGGGGCTAGTCGAGCAGTTCTTC